The 27 T cell receptor beta chains below all came from one sample that was sequenced in a study of CD8+ T cells in alopecia areata. The treatment was: oral pan-JAK inhibitor, 5-10 mg twice daily. RNA was isolated and reverse transcribed to cDNA, the sequencing template. Some clones are missing from TCRdb's copy, which holds only in-frame ones; the method was immunoSEQ multiplex PCR. The table lists about 140,000 clones, about 88% of them singletons. The sample consisted of CD8+ T cells sorted from blood, taken at week 4, from a patient treated with tofacitinib. These receptors were collected from a human donor with alopecia areata.

This clone was detected a few times. The rearrangement uses TRBV30 and TRBJ2-2; D is ambiguous. The V gene's germline CDR1 is GTSNPN and CDR2 SVGIG (reference sequence). V lost 1 base and J lost 7, with 10 bases in between. This CDR3 is built from 13 residues. The CDR3 DNA is TGTGCCTGGAGTGAGTGGGCCGACGGGGAGCTGTTTTTT. This translates into CAWSEWADGELFF.

This clone has more than one count but fewer than ten. CDR3 loop: CASSVRPDTQYF. The CDR3 DNA follows: TGCGCCAGCAGCGTAAGACCAGATACGCAGTATTTT. The V call is TRBV5-1, the J call TRBJ2-3; D is unresolved. The germline gives CDR1 SGHRS, CDR2 YFSETQ. This CDR3 contains 12 residues. The V end lost 4 bases, the J end lost 4 bases, and 7 bases lay between the germline ends.

V and J are TRBV6-1 and TRBJ2-7; D tentatively reads TRBD1 or TRBD2 (6 bases each). V dropped 11 bases and J dropped 4 bases, with 15 bases sitting between them. Germline CDR1 and CDR2: MNHNS and SASEGT. CDR3 length: 12 amino acids. The CDR3 nucleotides read TGTGCCGTAGCGGACAGCTCGTACGAGCAGTACTTC. It is translated as CAVADSSYEQYF.

CDR3 coding DNA: TGCAGCGCCGCTTCGGGACAGGGGAGCTATGGCTACACCTTC. Its protein product is CSAASGQGSYGYTF. V usage is TRBV29-1 and J usage is TRBJ1-2; 10 bases align to TRBD1. The CDR3 contains 14 residues. Germline CDR1 reads SQVTM; CDR2 reads ANQGSEA. J gave up 4 bases and V 7 bases, and 9 bases lay outside the gene matches.

This clone appeared a few times. The gene calls are TRBV29-1 and TRBJ2-7; 7 positions match TRBD1. This CDR3 contains 14 residues. Trimming removed 3 bases from V and 3 bases from J; junction bases left unmatched: 8. In germline, CDR1 is SQVTM, CDR2 ANQGSEA. The chain's CDR3 is CSVDGPGGSYEQYF. The CDR3 DNA reads TGCAGCGTTGATGGGCCAGGGGGTAGCTACGAGCAGTACTTC.

This chain uses TRBV9 with TRBJ2-3, with D possibly called TRBD1 or TRBD2 (5 bases each). From germline, CDR1 is SGDLS and CDR2 YYNGEE. V lost 0 bases to trimming and J lost 5 bases, with 10 bases between them. CDR3 length: 14 amino acids. CDR3 residues: CASSVGGQGDTQYF. The CDR3 nucleotides read TGTGCCAGCAGCGTAGGAGGGCAGGGAGATACGCAGTATTTT.

This CDR3 is CASSLNSWDNEQFF. The CDR3 nucleotides read TGTGCCAGCAGCTTGAATAGTTGGGACAATGAGCAGTTCTTC. The V call is TRBV5-4, the J call TRBJ2-1; no definite D call. The CDR3 is made up of 14 amino acids. Germline CDR1 is SGHNT and CDR2 is YYREEE (reference sequence). V was clipped by 1 base and J by 5 bases, with 10 bases between them. Looking up the rest from reference TRBV5-4 and TRBJ2-1 gives the full variable domain: ETGVTQSPTHLIKTRGQQVTLRCSSQSGHNTVSWYQQALGQGPQFIFQYYREEENGRGNFPPRFSGLQFPNYSSELNVNALELDDSALYLCASSLNSWDNEQFFGPGTRLTVL.

V gene TRBV27 combines with J gene TRBJ2-7; D is perhaps TRBD1 (6 bases). Germline V CDR1 and CDR2: MNHEY, SMNVEV (reference sequence). V lost 4 bases, J lost 2 bases, and 21 bases lay in between. This CDR3 contains 17 residues. CDR3 sequence (DNA): TGTGCCAGCAGTTCCCCCCAGCGACCATGGGACACCTACGAGCAGTACTTC. Translating gives CASSSPQRPWDTYEQYF.

This clone came up once. The chain carries TRBV11-3 and TRBJ1-1; a possible D gene is TRBD1 (6 bases). V gave up 5 bases and J gave up 6 bases, with 7 bases separating them. The CDR3 consists of 11 residues. Germline CDR1 is SGHNT and CDR2 is YENEEA. As DNA, the CDR3 is TGTGCCAGCAGCCGGGGGCCTGAAGCTTTCTTT. Protein: CASSRGPEAFF.

V and J are TRBV4-1 and TRBJ2-7; no clear D. V was shortened by 1 base and J by 2 bases, with 12 bases between the two germline ends. This CDR3 contains 15 residues. Germline CDR1 and CDR2: MGHRA and YSYEKL. CDR3 loop: CASSQGVQTTYEQYF. In DNA form, the CDR3 reads TGCGCCAGCAGCCAAGGGGTTCAAACTACCTACGAGCAGTACTTC.

This clone was counted between two and nine times. V usage is TRBV6-6 and J usage is TRBJ2-7; D unclear. The length of the CDR3 is 12 residues. The V end lost 8 bases, the J end lost 1 base, and 9 bases lay between the germline ends. Germline V lookup: CDR1 MNHNY, CDR2 SVGAGI (reference sequence). In nucleotides, the CDR3 is TGTGCCAGCGCATCCGGGTCCTACGAGCAGTACTTC. Protein: CASASGSYEQYF.

This chain joins TRBV7-2 and TRBJ2-3, with unresolved D. V was pared by 5 bases and J by 3 bases, with 18 bases between. The CDR3 spans 16 residues. The V gene's germline CDR1 is SGHTA and CDR2 FQGNSA. The DNA for the CDR3 is TGTGCCAGCAGCCCCCTCGGGTTGTATATTACAGATACGCAGTATTTT. Its protein product is CASSPLGLYITDTQYF.

This sequence joins TRBV27 and TRBJ1-1; tentatively, D is TRBD1 (6 bases). The CDR3 has 16 amino acids. CDR1 is MNHEY, CDR2 SMNVEV, per germline (reference sequence). V was shortened by 3 bases and J by 4 bases, with 18 bases between the two germline ends. CDR3 nucleotide sequence: TGTGCCAGCAGTTTCCTAGGGGGGAAGGGCGGCACTGAAGCTTTCTTT. This encodes CASSFLGGKGGTEAFF.

The chain carries TRBV11-2 and TRBJ2-5; 14 bases map to TRBD2. With 8 bases clipped from V and 3 bases from J, the junction kept 11 bases outside the gene matches. This CDR3 is built from 17 residues. The germline CDR1 and CDR2 sequences are SGHAT and FQNNGV. The CDR3 DNA reads as TGTGCCAGCCACGGGACTAGCGGGAGTGGTTGGGAAGAGACCCAGTACTTC. Encoded protein: CASHGTSGSGWEETQYF. Using reference TRBV11-2 and TRBJ2-5 for the parts outside the CDR3, the full variable domain is EAGVAQSPRYKIIEKRQSVAFWCNPISGHATLYWYQQILGQGPKLLIQFQNNGVVDDSQLPKDRFSAERLKGVDSTLKIQPAKLEDSAVYLCASHGTSGSGWEETQYFGPGTRLLVL.

A remark on this clone: This same CDR3 is encoded by further DNA sequences in the sample. The chain carries TRBV5-4 and TRBJ2-3; D uncertain. Germline V CDR1 and CDR2: SGHNT, YYREEE (reference sequence). Trimming took off 2 bases at V and 2 bases at J, with 3 bases between the two ends. The CDR3 is 12 residues long. CDR3 sequence: CASSLNTDTQYF. The CDR3 DNA sequence: TGTGCCAGCAGCTTAAACACAGATACGCAGTATTTT.

The V call is TRBV27, the J call TRBJ1-2; no reliable D call. Trimming cost V 5 bases and J 5 bases, with 9 bases left between them. This CDR3 comprises 12 residues. The V gene's germline CDR1 is MNHEY and CDR2 SMNVEV (reference sequence). The CDR3 loop reads CASSAGPYGYTF. CDR3 bases: TGTGCCAGCAGTGCCGGACCTTATGGCTACACCTTC.

This chain links TRBV6-6 with TRBJ1-5; D gene ambiguous. From germline, CDR1 is MNHNY and CDR2 SVGAGI (reference sequence). With 8 bases removed from V and 3 bases from J, the gap between germline ends came to 11 bases. This CDR3 has 13 residues. The CDR3: CASGESYNQPQHF. CDR3 sequence (DNA): TGTGCCAGCGGAGAGAGCTACAATCAGCCCCAGCATTTT.

V usage is TRBV9 and J usage is TRBJ2-7; 9 nucleotides match TRBD2. The junction had 5 bases not matched to a gene; V was cut back by 3 bases and J by 4 bases. The CDR3 spans 14 residues. CDR1 and CDR2 (germline): SGDLS, YYNGEE. The CDR3 protein is CASSAGGLAYEQYF. DNA of the CDR3: TGTGCCAGCAGCGCGGGGGGACTAGCTTACGAGCAGTACTTC.

V and J are TRBV29-1 and TRBJ2-2; D unclear. V lost 1 base and J 4 bases, leaving 13 bases between the germline ends. The CDR3 length is 15 residues. The V gene's germline CDR1 is SQVTM and CDR2 ANQGSEA. This chain's CDR3 is CSVEVTALPTGELFF. CDR3 nucleotide sequence: TGCAGCGTTGAAGTAACGGCCCTCCCCACCGGGGAGCTGTTTTTT.

This chain links TRBV5-4 with TRBJ2-7, with D perhaps given as TRBD1 or TRBD2 (5 bases each). The germline V and J ends were trimmed by 4 bases and 2 bases, with 16 bases remaining between them. There are 15 residues in the CDR3. The germline V gene encodes CDR1 SGHNT and CDR2 YYREEE (reference sequence). CDR3 protein: CASSLYTGPPYEQYF. The DNA of the CDR3 is TGTGCCAGCAGCCTTTACACGGGACCCCCCTACGAGCAGTACTTC.

J is TRBJ2-3 and V is TRBV5-1; TRBD1 agrees at 7 bases. V lost 4 bases to trimming and J lost 6 bases; unmatched junction nucleotides: 11. Germline values: CDR1 SGHRS, CDR2 YFSETQ. The CDR3 is 15 amino acids. The CDR3 protein is CASSIDRDPGDTQYF. The DNA of the CDR3 is TGCGCCAGCAGCATCGACAGGGACCCCGGGGATACGCAGTATTTT.

The V and J genes are TRBV7-8 and TRBJ1-4, with TRBD1 matching 7 bases. Germline loops: CDR1 SGHVS, CDR2 FQNEAQ. CDR3 length: 15 residues. V trimming: 1 base; J trimming: 5 bases; junction bases outside the gene matches: 4. CDR3 bases: TGTGCCAGCAGCTTAGGAGGGACAGCAAATGAAAAACTGTTTTTT. Translating gives CASSLGGTANEKLFF.

This chain joins TRBV7-9 and TRBJ2-5; D gene uncertain. Germline V lookup: CDR1 SEHNR, CDR2 FQNEAQ (reference sequence). The CDR3 runs to 12 residues. Between the trimmed V and J ends, which lost 5 bases and 3 bases, there was a span of 7 bases. Here the CDR3 DNA reads TGTGCCAGCAGCCCCATGAAAGAGACCCAGTACTTC. Translation gives CASSPMKETQYF.

The chain carries TRBV5-6 and TRBJ1-1; no clear D. Per the germline V gene, CDR1 is SGHDT and CDR2 is YYEEEE. The CDR3 has 14 residues. Between the trimmed V and J ends, which lost 2 bases and 1 base, there was a span of 9 bases. This CDR3 is CASSLLAPNTEAFF. CDR3 bases: TGTGCCAGCAGCTTATTGGCCCCGAACACTGAAGCTTTCTTT.

The chain combines TRBV7-9 with TRBJ2-1; 13 nucleotides line up with TRBD2. The germline CDR1 and CDR2 sequences are SEHNR and FQNEAQ (reference sequence). The CDR3 spans 17 residues. Trimming cost V 4 bases and J 6 bases; bases outside gene matches: 9. The CDR3 loop reads CASSSYRTSGSINEQFF. The DNA for the CDR3 is TGTGCCAGCAGCTCCTATCGGACTAGCGGGAGTATCAATGAGCAGTTCTTC.

The rearrangement uses TRBV10-3 and TRBJ2-2, with D possibly called TRBD1 or TRBD2 (5 bases each). Trimming pared 3 bases from V and 6 bases from J, leaving 8 bases between. Per germline, CDR1 ENHRY and CDR2 SYGVKD. The CDR3 is 13 amino acids. The CDR3 protein is CAISELGAGELFF. The CDR3 nucleotides read TGTGCCATCAGTGAACTGGGGGCCGGGGAGCTGTTTTTT.

The V and J genes are TRBV5-4 and TRBJ2-7; a weak D match, TRBD2 (5 bases). The CDR3 has 16 residues. Between the trimmed V and J ends, which lost 4 bases and 0 bases, there was a span of 17 bases. Germline loops: CDR1 SGHNT, CDR2 YYREEE (reference sequence). The CDR3 protein is CASSTHSGLSSYEQYF. DNA for the CDR3: TGTGCCAGCAGCACCCATTCCGGACTTAGCTCCTACGAGCAGTACTTC.